This T cell receptor (beta chain) was sequenced during a study of blood T cell repertoires in COVID-19. Whole-study context: Sites in the United States, Italy and Spain provided acute and convalescent COVID-19 samples.

TCRdb's copy holds only in-frame clones and misses some; the assay was immunoSEQ multiplex PCR. In the table there are under 150,000 clones, under 85% of which are singletons. The CDR3 contains 13 residues. V was pared by 4 bases and J by 5 bases, with 11 bases between. Germline values: CDR1 SGHAT, CDR2 FQDESV (reference sequence). Input material: peripheral blood. The receptor was derived from a human donor in a cohort sampled during active COVID-19. This chain links TRBV11-1 with TRBJ2-5, with a weak D call TRBD2 (6 bases). CDR3 in DNA: TGTGCCAGCAGCTCCGGGACTGGGGAGACCCAGTACTTC. Translation: CASSSGTGETQYF.